A selection of T cell receptor beta chains follows, all from one sample in a study of CD8 T cells in Susac syndrome. TCRdb reanalysed the immunoSEQ multiplex PCR reads using MiXCR and keeps one entry per CDR3 protein. The table includes more than 100,000 distinct CDR3 sequences, approximately 96% detected once. The source material was CD4+ T cells from PBMCs. Receptors were obtained from a human donor with Susac syndrome. The CDR3 runs from the conserved cysteine through the conserved F or W. D genes are given only for firm matches. Expanded clones are given a class, and other clones once, few, many or no size at all.

- | TRBJ1-1 | TRBV15 | - | CATTLGVEAFF | TGTGCCACTACACTCGGCGTGGAAGCTTTCTTT
- | TRBJ1-5 | TRBV20-1 | TRBD1 | CSADAGTENQPQHF | TGCAGTGCTGACGCAGGGACAGAGAATCAGCCCCAGCATTTT
- | TRBJ2-7 | TRBV29-1 | TRBD2 | CSAQREGVEQYF | TGCAGCGCCCAGCGGGAGGGTGTCGAGCAGTACTTC
once | TRBJ1-5 | TRBV12-3/TRBV12-4 | - | CASTFSDQPQHF | TGTGCCAGCACCTTTAGCGATCAGCCCCAGCATTTT
once | TRBJ1-4 | TRBV20-1 | TRBD1 | CSARLPSGQGEKLFF | TGCAGTGCTAGACTACCCTCGGGACAGGGCGAAAAACTGTTTTTT
- | TRBJ1-1 | TRBV3-1 | - | CASSHHGGNTEAFF | TGTGCCAGCAGCCACCACGGGGGGAACACTGAAGCTTTCTTT
- | TRBJ2-7 | TRBV29-1 | TRBD2 | CSTAEREGHEQYF | TGCAGCACCGCCGAGCGGGAAGGCCACGAGCAGTACTTC
- | TRBJ1-1 | TRBV20-1 | - | CSARTPVGTEAFF | TGCAGTGCTAGAACCCCCGTAGGCACTGAAGCTTTCTTT
- | TRBJ1-5 | TRBV12-3/TRBV12-4 | - | CASRRIDQPQHF | TGTGCCAGCAGGAGGATCGATCAGCCCCAGCATTTT
- | TRBJ1-1 | TRBV30 | - | CAWTTTVNTEAFF | TGTGCCTGGACCACGACCGTGAACACTGAAGCTTTCTTT
- | TRBJ1-1 | TRBV29-1 | - | CTAAYTGTEAFF | TGCACCGCCGCATATACGGGGACTGAAGCTTTCTTT
- | TRBJ1-1 | TRBV20-1 | TRBD1 | CSARDYLRQGAGEAFF | TGCAGTGCTAGAGACTATCTTAGACAGGGGGCCGGTGAAGCTTTCTTT
- | TRBJ1-2 | TRBV12-3/TRBV12-4 | - | CASSPQPNYGYTF | TGTGCCAGCAGTCCCCAACCTAACTATGGCTACACCTTC
- | TRBJ1-5 | TRBV20-1 | TRBD1 | CSAPDIGTGGHQPQHF | TGCAGTGCCCCAGACATCGGGACAGGGGGCCACCAGCCCCAGCATTTT